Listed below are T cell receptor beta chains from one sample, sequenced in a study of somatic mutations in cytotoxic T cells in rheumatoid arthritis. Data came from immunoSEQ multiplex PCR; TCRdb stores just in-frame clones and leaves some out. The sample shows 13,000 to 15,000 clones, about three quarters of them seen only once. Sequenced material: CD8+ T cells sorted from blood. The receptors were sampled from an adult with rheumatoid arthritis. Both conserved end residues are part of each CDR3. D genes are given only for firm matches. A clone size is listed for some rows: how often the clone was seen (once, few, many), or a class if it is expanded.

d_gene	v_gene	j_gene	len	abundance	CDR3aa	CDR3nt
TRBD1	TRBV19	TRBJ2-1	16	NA	CASSIWAGGLLSEQFF	TGTGCCAGTAGTATTTGGGCAGGGGGTCTCCTGAGTGAGCAGTTCTTC
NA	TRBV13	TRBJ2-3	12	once	CASSSETDTQYF	TGTGCCAGCAGCTCCGAGACAGATACGCAGTATTTT
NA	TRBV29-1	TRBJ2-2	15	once	CSVEEGQTNTGELFF	TGCAGCGTTGAGGAGGGACAGACGAACACCGGGGAGCTGTTTTTT
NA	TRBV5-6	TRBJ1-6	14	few	CASSLLLQRSPLHF	TGTGCCAGCAGCTTGTTGCTTCAGCGTTCACCCCTCCACTTT
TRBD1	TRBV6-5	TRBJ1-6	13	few	CASSRDRGPPLHF	TGTGCCAGCAGTAGGGACAGGGGCCCACCCCTCCACTTT
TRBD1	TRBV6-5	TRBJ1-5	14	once	CASRSGTGYQPQHF	TGTGCCAGCAGATCCGGGACAGGGTATCAGCCCCAGCATTTT
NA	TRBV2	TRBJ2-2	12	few	CASAGDTGELFF	TGTGCCAGCGCAGGAGACACCGGGGAGCTGTTTTTT
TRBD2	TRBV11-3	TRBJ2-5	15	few	CASSLTSGVAETQYF	TGTGCCAGCAGCCTCACTAGCGGGGTTGCGGAGACCCAGTACTTC
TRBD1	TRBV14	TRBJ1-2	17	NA	CASSHRDRVSTNYGYTF	TGTGCCAGCAGCCATCGGGACAGGGTAAGCACTAACTATGGCTACACCTTC
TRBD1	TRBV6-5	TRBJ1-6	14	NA	CASSYSNRGSPLHF	TGTGCCAGCAGTTACTCGAACAGGGGATCACCCCTCCACTTT
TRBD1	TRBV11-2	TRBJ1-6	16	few	CASSQQPGGHNSPLHF	TGTGCCAGCAGCCAACAACCAGGGGGCCATAATTCACCCCTCCACTTT
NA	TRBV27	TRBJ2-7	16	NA	CASSPSKGTKSYEQYF	TGTGCCAGCAGTCCTTCGAAAGGGACGAAGTCCTACGAGCAGTACTTC
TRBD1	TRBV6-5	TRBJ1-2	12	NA	CASSYDRAGYTF	TGTGCCAGCAGTTACGACAGGGCAGGCTACACCTTC
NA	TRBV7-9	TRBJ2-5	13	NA	CASSLRLEETQYF	TGTGCCAGCAGCTTAAGGTTAGAAGAGACCCAGTACTTC
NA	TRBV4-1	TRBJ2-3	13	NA	CASSRDPTDTQYF	TGCGCCAGCAGTCGGGACCCCACAGATACGCAGTATTTT
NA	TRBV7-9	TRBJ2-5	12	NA	CASSLFGRQQYF	TGTGCCAGCAGCTTATTTGGGCGCCAACAGTACTTC
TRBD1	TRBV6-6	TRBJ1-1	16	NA	CASSYEPGGLNTEAFF	TGTGCCAGCAGTTACGAGCCAGGGGGCTTGAACACTGAAGCTTTCTTT
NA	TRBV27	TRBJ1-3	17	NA	CASSLLGGGRSGNTIYF	TGTGCCAGCAGTCTCCTGGGGGGCGGACGCTCTGGAAACACCATATATTTT
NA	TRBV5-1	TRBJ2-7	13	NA	CASSLGPGVEQYF	TGCGCCAGCAGCCTCGGGCCGGGGGTCGAGCAGTACTTC
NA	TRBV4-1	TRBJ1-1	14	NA	CASSQDRVYTEAFF	TGCGCCAGCAGCCAAGATCGCGTCTACACTGAAGCTTTCTTT
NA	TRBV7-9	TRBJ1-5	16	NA	CASSRPGAESNQPQHF	TGTGCCAGCAGCCGCCCCGGAGCCGAGAGCAATCAGCCCCAGCATTTT
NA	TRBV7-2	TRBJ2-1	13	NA	CASSLVERNEQFF	TGTGCCAGCAGCTTAGTGGAACGCAATGAGCAGTTCTTC
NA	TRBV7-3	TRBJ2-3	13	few	CASSLKGTDTQYF	TGTGCCAGCAGCTTAAAGGGCACAGATACGCAGTATTTT
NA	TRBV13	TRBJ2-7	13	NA	CASSKGNSYEQYF	TGTGCCAGCAGCAAAGGGAACTCCTACGAGCAGTACTTC
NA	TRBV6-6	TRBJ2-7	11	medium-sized	CASRYSYEQYF	TGTGCCAGCCGCTACTCCTACGAGCAGTACTTC
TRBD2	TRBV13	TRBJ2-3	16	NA	CASSPRISGAANTQYF	TGTGCCAGCAGCCCGCGGATTAGCGGGGCGGCAAATACGCAGTATTTT
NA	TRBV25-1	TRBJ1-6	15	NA	CASSAPGPAGSPLHF	TGTGCCAGCAGTGCTCCGGGGCCCGCGGGTTCACCCCTCCACTTT
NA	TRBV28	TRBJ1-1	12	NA	CASSLLGREAFF	TGTGCCAGCAGTTTATTGGGCAGGGAAGCTTTCTTT
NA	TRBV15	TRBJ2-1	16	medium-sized	CATSRSIGGRASEQFF	TGTGCCACCAGCAGATCCATTGGCGGACGGGCCAGCGAGCAGTTCTTC
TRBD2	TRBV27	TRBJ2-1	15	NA	CASKLALAGVNEQFF	TGTGCCAGCAAGTTAGCACTAGCGGGGGTGAATGAGCAGTTCTTC
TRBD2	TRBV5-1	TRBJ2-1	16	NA	CASSGTTSGPYNEQFF	TGCGCCAGCAGCGGGACGACTAGCGGGCCCTACAATGAGCAGTTCTTC
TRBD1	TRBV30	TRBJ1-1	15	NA	CAWSDSGTGNTEAFF	TGTGCCTGGAGCGACTCCGGGACAGGGAACACTGAAGCTTTCTTT
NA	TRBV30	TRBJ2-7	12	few	CAWSVQAYEQYF	TGTGCCTGGAGTGTACAGGCCTACGAGCAGTACTTC
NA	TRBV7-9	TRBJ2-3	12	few	CASSPGTDTQYF	TGTGCCAGCAGCCCGGGCACAGATACGCAGTATTTT
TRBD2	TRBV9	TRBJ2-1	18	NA	CASSSSGGGALAYNEQFF	TGTGCCAGCAGCTCCTCTGGCGGGGGGGCGTTGGCCTACAATGAGCAGTTCTTC
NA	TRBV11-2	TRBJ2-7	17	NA	CASSHGQGGILSYEQYF	TGTGCCAGCAGCCACGGACAAGGGGGTATTCTCTCCTACGAGCAGTACTTC
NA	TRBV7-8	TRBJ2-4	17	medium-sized	CASSLEALDLAKNIQYF	TGTGCCAGCAGCTTAGAGGCCCTCGACTTAGCCAAAAACATTCAGTACTTC
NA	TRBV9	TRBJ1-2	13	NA	CASSPSLNYGYTF	TGTGCCAGCAGCCCCTCGCTTAACTATGGCTACACCTTC
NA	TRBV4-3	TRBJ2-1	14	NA	CASSQGTLYNEQFF	TGCGCCAGCAGCCAAGGGACATTGTACAATGAGCAGTTCTTC
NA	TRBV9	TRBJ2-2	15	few	CASSAALVLPGELFF	TGTGCCAGCAGCGCCGCCCTCGTCTTGCCCGGGGAGCTGTTTTTT
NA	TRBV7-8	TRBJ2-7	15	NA	CASSSTRTSSYEQYF	TGTGCCAGCAGCTCTACAAGGACCTCCTCCTACGAGCAGTACTTC
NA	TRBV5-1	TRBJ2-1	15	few	CASSLVEVNYNEQFF	TGCGCCAGCAGCCTTGTGGAGGTTAACTACAATGAGCAGTTCTTC
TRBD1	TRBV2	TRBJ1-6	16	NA	CASSDNRGQEDSPLHF	TGTGCCAGCAGTGATAATAGGGGACAGGAGGATTCACCCCTCCACTTT
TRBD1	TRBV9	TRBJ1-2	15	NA	CASSVEGTGFYGYTF	TGTGCCAGCAGCGTAGAAGGGACAGGTTTCTATGGCTACACCTTC
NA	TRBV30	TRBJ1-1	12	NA	CAWTHMNTEAFF	TGTGCCTGGACGCACATGAACACTGAAGCTTTCTTT
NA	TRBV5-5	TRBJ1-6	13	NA	CASSLDITSPLHF	TGTGCCAGCAGCTTGGACATAACTTCACCCCTCCACTTT
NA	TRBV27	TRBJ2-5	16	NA	CASSLSMGLFQETQYF	TGTGCCAGCAGTTTATCTATGGGGCTTTTTCAGGAGACCCAGTACTTC
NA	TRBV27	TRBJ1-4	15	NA	CASGSPLGVNEKLFF	TGTGCCAGCGGCAGCCCTTTAGGGGTTAATGAAAAACTGTTTTTT
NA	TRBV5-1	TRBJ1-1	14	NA	CASSFRVMNTEAFF	TGCGCCAGCAGCTTTCGGGTTATGAACACTGAAGCTTTCTTT
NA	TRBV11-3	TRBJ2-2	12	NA	CASSFYSGELFF	TGTGCCAGCAGCTTTTACAGCGGGGAGCTGTTTTTT
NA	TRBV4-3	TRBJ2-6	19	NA	CASSALGQGTVSGANVLTF	TGCGCCAGCAGCGCTTTAGGGCAGGGTACCGTCTCTGGGGCCAACGTCCTGACTTTC
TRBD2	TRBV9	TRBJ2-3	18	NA	CASSVGGLAGASTDTQYF	TGTGCCAGCAGCGTAGGGGGACTAGCGGGGGCGTCCACAGATACGCAGTATTTT
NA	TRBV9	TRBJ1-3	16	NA	CASSVGGGPSGNTIYF	TGTGCCAGCAGCGTAGGAGGGGGGCCCTCTGGAAACACCATATATTTT
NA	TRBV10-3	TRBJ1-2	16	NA	CAISAAMDLIGYGYTF	TGTGCCATCAGTGCGGCGATGGACCTTATAGGGTATGGCTACACCTTC
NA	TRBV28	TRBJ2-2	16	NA	CASSPARASNTGELFF	TGTGCCAGCAGCCCCGCAAGGGCTTCGAACACCGGGGAGCTGTTTTTT
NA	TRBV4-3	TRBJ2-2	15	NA	CASSLEEGSTGELFF	TGCGCCAGCAGCCTTGAAGAGGGGAGCACCGGGGAGCTGTTTTTT
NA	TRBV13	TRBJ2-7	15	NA	CASSPGGTDLYEQYF	TGTGCCAGCAGCCCCGGGGGGACAGACCTCTACGAGCAGTACTTC
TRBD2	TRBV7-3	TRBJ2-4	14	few	CASSSLTGYRTRGF	TGTGCCAGCAGCTCCCTTACGGGGTATCGGACTAGGGGTTTC
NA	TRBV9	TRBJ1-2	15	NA	CASSPQDSPSYGYTF	TGTGCCAGCAGCCCTCAGGACAGCCCTTCATATGGCTACACCTTC
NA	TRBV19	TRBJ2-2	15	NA	CASSIVTGNTGELFF	TGTGCCAGTAGTATAGTTACAGGGAACACCGGGGAGCTGTTTTTT